The 10 T cell receptor beta chains presented below share a single source sample, sequenced in a study of regulatory T cells in long-lasting Graves disease. Through Arm-PCR of CDR3 regions and iRepertoire HTBI primers, TCR beta libraries were built. One entry per CDR3 protein, called by TCRdb with MiXCR from the multiplex PCR reads. The repertoire holds over 400,000 distinct CDR3 sequences, with 12% to 15% as singletons. Time point given: newly diagnosed GD, antithyroid drugs for less than 3 months. The TCR library was prepared using RNA isolated from PBMCs. This same sample was also part of a study on T cells in Graves' hyperthyroidism and ophthalmopathy.

This specimen was peripheral blood mononuclear cells (PBMCs), taken at new diagnosis, from a patient treated with antithyroid drugs. These TCRs come from a woman aged 45-65 years with Graves disease.

In its sample, this clonotype was seen many times. The chain joins TRBV2 to TRBJ2-2; 13 nucleotides agree with TRBD2. Germline CDR1 SNHLY, CDR2 FYNNEI. The junction had 9 bases not matched to a gene; V was cut back by 5 bases and J by 6 bases. CDR3 length equals 17 residues. DNA of the CDR3: TGTGCCAGCAGTAACTATGGGACTAGCGGGATTTCCGGGGAGCTGTTTTTT. Its protein product is CASSNYGTSGISGELFF.

This clonotype came up a few times. The junction and the germline gene differ at one end; a read error may be behind it. The chain recombines TRBV10-3 with TRBJ1-1; D is perhaps TRBD1 (5 bases). Germline V gives CDR1 ENHRY, CDR2 SYGVKD. The CDR3 extends over 15 amino acids. The CDR3 bases are TGTACCATCAGTGACAGAGAAACAGGGAACACTGAAGCTTTCTTT. Residues: CTISDRETGNTEAFF.

This clonotype was seen repeatedly, ten times or more. V and J are TRBV7-9 and TRBJ2-1, with D tentatively TRBD1 (6 bases). The CDR3 runs 14 residues. Germline V CDR1 and CDR2: SEHNR, FQNEAQ (reference sequence). V lost 4 bases and J 5 bases, leaving 12 bases between the germline ends. CDR3 sequence: CASSSGTQDNEQFF. CDR3 coding DNA: TGTGCCAGCAGCTCCGGGACACAAGACAATGAGCAGTTCTTC. Complete variable domain (other parts from reference TRBV7-9 and TRBJ2-1): DTGVSQNPRHKITKRGQNVTFRCDPISEHNRLYWYRQTLGQGPEFLTYFQNEAQLEKSRLLSDRFSAERPKGSFSTLEIQRTEQGDSAMYLCASSSGTQDNEQFFGPGTRLTVL.

This clonotype was counted many times. The chain has TRBV2 and TRBJ2-1; perhaps TRBD1 as D (5 bases). V was cut by 4 bases and J by 2 bases, with 12 bases left in between. CDR3 length: 15 amino acids. Germline assignment: CDR1 SNHLY and CDR2 FYNNEI. Written as DNA, the CDR3 is TGTGCCAGCAGTGGAAGGGGTTCGGCCTACAATGAGCAGTTCTTC. Translating it yields CASSGRGSAYNEQFF.

The sample holds many counts of this clonotype. Here the CDR3 reads CASSFWRESDNEQFF. CDR3 nucleotide sequence: TGTGCCAGCAGCTTTTGGCGGGAATCGGACAATGAGCAGTTCTTC. V usage is TRBV7-9 and J usage is TRBJ2-1; a weak D match, TRBD2 (6 bases). Germline values: CDR1 SEHNR, CDR2 FQNEAQ (reference sequence). The CDR3 is made up of 15 amino acids. The V end was cut by 3 bases, the J end by 5 bases, with 14 bases between.

This rearrangement joins TRBV5-1 to TRBJ2-6; TRBD1 agrees at 7 bases. V dropped 1 base and J dropped 0; count of bases not matched to a gene: 10. Germline V lookup: CDR1 SGHRS, CDR2 YFSETQ. CDR3 size: 19 residues. The CDR3 DNA follows: TGCGCCAGCAGCTTGAACCCGACAGGGTTTAACTCTGGGGCCAACGTCCTGACTTTC. Protein product: CASSLNPTGFNSGANVLTF.

Ten or more counts support this clonotype. The rearrangement uses TRBV20-1 and TRBJ2-3; the D gene is possibly TRBD1 (6 bases). V lost 0 bases, J lost 4 bases, and 11 bases lay in between. This CDR3 has 14 amino acids. Germline assignment: CDR1 DFQATT and CDR2 SNEGSKA (reference sequence). The CDR3 DNA reads as TGCAGTGCTAGAGATCAGGGGCGCGCAGATACGCAGTATTTT. Translated, it gives CSARDQGRADTQYF.

This clonotype was found many times. The genes are TRBV28 and TRBJ2-3; D remains unclear. The V gene lost 6 bases and the J gene lost 8 bases, with 15 bases spanning the gap. This CDR3 is 13 amino acids long. Germline V gives CDR1 MDHEN, CDR2 SYDVKM. CDR3 sequence: CASSPIIYGTQYF. Here the CDR3 DNA reads TGTGCCAGCAGCCCTATTATATACGGTACGCAGTATTTT.

Comment on this clonotype: A read error may explain this, as a much larger clone is one base away. This rearrangement joins TRBV30 to TRBJ1-2; 9 nucleotides line up with TRBD1. CDR3 length equals 14 residues. The germline CDR1 and CDR2 sequences are GTSNPN and SVGIG (reference sequence). The V and J ends lost 0 bases and 6 bases, in that order; junction bases with no gene match: 5. The CDR3 spells CAWSVEHRGHGYTF. For the CDR3, the DNA is TGTGCCTGGAGTGTAGAGCACAGGGGGCATGGCTACACCTTC.

The gene calls are TRBV10-2 and TRBJ1-6; D is unclear. V was shortened by 5 bases and J by 7 bases, with 12 bases between the two germline ends. CDR3 length: 14 residues. The germline CDR1 and CDR2 sequences are WSHSY and SAAADI. CDR3 DNA: TGCGCCAGCAGTCGGTCTGGGCTCAATTCACCCCTCCACTTT. This gives the protein CASSRSGLNSPLHF.